This TCR beta chain was identified during a study of PD-1 blockade in classical Hodgkin lymphoma. Each and every patient relapsed after autologous stem cell transplantation, and patients got differing brentuximab vedotin exposure. The repertoire was sequenced with immunoSEQ multiplex PCR; TCRdb's copy has only in-frame clones and lacks some. The sample holds about 97,000 clones, around nine tenths seen once. Losses at the gene ends were 5 bases for V and 5 bases for J; bases not matched to a gene: 10. Per germline, CDR1 SGHAT and CDR2 FQNNGV. The CDR3 consists of 15 residues. This clone was observed a single time.

The clonotype originates from a human donor with classical Hodgkin lymphoma. V usage is TRBV11-2 and J usage is TRBJ2-3; 7 nucleotides align to TRBD2. The source was peripheral blood mononuclear cells (PBMCs), collected before the second cycle of nivolumab. This chain's CDR3 is CASSPVTSPVDTQYF. DNA for the CDR3: TGTGCCAGCAGCCCCGTGACTAGCCCGGTAGATACGCAGTATTTT.